The sequence of this T cell receptor (beta chain) was determined in a study of cytomegalovirus exposure and HLA in healthy donors. Trimming at V came to 7 bases and at J to 11 bases, leaving 6 bases not matched to a gene. Per germline, CDR1 SNHLY and CDR2 FYNNEI. The CDR3 has 11 residues. Assay used: immunoSEQ multiplex PCR; TCRdb lists only in-frame clones, some missing. The data hold more than 130,000 clones, with around 88% observed a single time. The chain uses TRBV2 and TRBJ1-1, with 8 positions matching TRBD1. The source of this sequence is a woman under 30 in good health and CMV-seropositive. Sequencing was performed on PBMCs. CDR3 bases: TGTGCCAGCAACAGGGGGATAGGGGCTTTCTTT. Translating it yields CASNRGIGAFF.